Presented here are 27 T cell receptor beta chains from one specimen sequenced in a study of blood T cells in healthy people across ages. Together with a sample-barcoded 5' primer, a J-beta primer mix was included in a second PCR lasting about 6 to 11 cycles. TCRdb reprocessed the 5' RACE reads with MiXCR, giving one entry per CDR3 protein. Of about 670,000 distinct CDR3 sequences in the sample, approximately 40% were seen once. What was sequenced was blood. These receptors all come from a man aged 80 or over in good health.

Note on this clonotype: One base away lies a much larger clone, so this may be a sequencing read error. V usage is TRBV20-1 and J usage is TRBJ2-3, with D unclear. Trimming took 6 bases from V and 0 from J, leaving 13 bases between them. There are 14 residues in the CDR3. Germline V gene sequence: CDR1 DFQATT, CDR2 SNEGSKA (reference sequence). The CDR3 region has the DNA TGCAGTGCCGGTCGGGTGGCGAGCACAGATACGCAGTATTTT. Amino acid sequence: CSAGRVASTDTQYF.

The rearrangement links TRBV11-1 to TRBJ2-3, with D perhaps TRBD1 (6 bases). V was trimmed by 5 bases and J by 2 bases, leaving 17 bases between them. CDR1 and CDR2 from the germline V gene are SGHAT and FQDESV (reference sequence). The CDR3 length is 16 residues. The CDR3 spells CASSRPGTNPTDTQYF. The CDR3 DNA follows: TGTGCCAGCAGCCGCCCCGGGACAAATCCCACAGATACGCAGTATTTT. Variable domain in full (rest from reference TRBV11-1 and TRBJ2-3): EAEVAQSPRYKITEKSQAVAFWCDPISGHATLYWYRQILGQGPELLVQFQDESVVDDSQLPKDRFSAERLKGVDSTLKIQPAELGDSAMYLCASSRPGTNPTDTQYFGPGTRLTVL.

This chain connects TRBV15 to TRBJ2-5; 7 nucleotides match TRBD1. The better agreement between TRBJ2-7 and the DNA end casts doubt on the J call. Germline V gene sequence: CDR1 LNHNV, CDR2 YYDKDF (reference sequence). CDR3 length: 13 residues. CDR3 protein: CATSPNRGYEQYF. CDR3 bases: TGTGCCACCAGCCCCAACAGGGGTTACGAGCAGTACTTC.

Points on this clonotype: It is likely a read error, because the conserved phenylalanine at the end of the CDR3 is missing. The rearrangement uses TRBV20-1 and TRBJ2-1; 12 positions match TRBD2. The germline V gene has CDR1 DFQATT and CDR2 SNEGSKA (reference sequence). This CDR3 has 16 amino acids. J gave up 7 bases and V 5 bases, and 12 bases lay outside the gene matches. CDR3 bases: TGCAGTGCTGTCCCGGTACTAGCGGGGGGCTGGAATGAGCAGTTCTTA. This translates into CSAVPVLAGGWNEQFL.

This clonotype occurred a few times. The chain has TRBV14 and TRBJ1-4, with unresolved D. V was cut by 4 bases and J by 8 bases, with 17 bases left in between. This CDR3 is built from 15 residues. Germline V CDR1 and CDR2: SGHDN, FVKESK. The CDR3 DNA is TGTGCCAGCAGCCCTTGGACCCAAGTTGGGGAAAAACTGTTTTTT. This sequence encodes CASSPWTQVGEKLFF.

This clonotype was observed a handful of times. This sequence joins TRBV9 and TRBJ1-2, with D perhaps TRBD1 (6 bases). The ends were cut back, 0 bases at V and 4 bases at J, with 16 bases in the middle. Per germline, CDR1 SGDLS and CDR2 YYNGEE. The CDR3 is 16 residues long. The CDR3 sequence: CASSVDGQGFAYGYTF. The CDR3 nucleotides read TGTGCCAGCAGCGTAGATGGGCAGGGGTTCGCCTATGGCTACACCTTC.

The rearrangement uses TRBV6-1 and TRBJ1-1; 7 nucleotides match TRBD1. The V gene end was trimmed by 6 bases and the J gene end by 1 base; junction bases not matched to a gene: 8. The CDR3 runs to 15 residues. The V gene's germline CDR1 is MNHNS and CDR2 SASEGT. CDR3 loop: CASSYTRGSNTEAFF. CDR3 nucleotide sequence: TGTGCCAGCAGCTACACCAGGGGGTCGAACACTGAAGCTTTCTTT.

This clonotype appeared many times. The genes are TRBV7-2 and TRBJ2-2; no definite D call. This CDR3 region has 12 residues. The germline V gene has CDR1 SGHTA and CDR2 FQGNSA. V lost 5 bases to trimming and J lost 5 bases, with 6 bases between them. This CDR3 is CASSLTTGELFF. The CDR3 nucleotides are TGTGCCAGCAGCCTAACTACCGGGGAGCTGTTTTTT.

This clonotype was observed a few times. This chain connects TRBV27 to TRBJ1-1; unclear D gene. This CDR3 region has 14 residues. Germline V lookup: CDR1 MNHEY, CDR2 SMNVEV (reference sequence). Trimming took 7 bases from V and 2 from J, leaving 14 bases between them. The CDR3 loop reads CASIKTSANTEAFF. The CDR3 DNA sequence: TGTGCCAGCATTAAGACATCAGCAAACACTGAAGCTTTCTTT.

This clonotype has only a few counts. A much larger clone differs from this one at a single base, so this may be a read error. The chain recombines TRBV11-2 with TRBJ1-2; 8 bases line up with TRBD1. This CDR3 is 13 amino acids long. V gave up 5 bases and J gave up 4 bases; unmatched junction bases: 3. The germline CDR1 and CDR2 sequences are SGHAT and FQNNGV. The CDR3 nucleotides are TGTGCCAGCAGCCCGACAGGGGCCTATGGCTACACCTTC. Translation: CASSPTGAYGYTF. The complete variable domain, with remaining parts taken from reference TRBV11-2 and TRBJ1-2, reads EAGVAQSPRYKIIEKRQSVAFWCNPISGHATLYWYQQILGQGPKLLIQFQNNGVVDDSQLPKDRFSAERLKGVDSTLKIQPAKLEDSAVYLCASSPTGAYGYTFGSGTRLTVV.

This rearrangement joins TRBV19 to TRBJ2-6; 9 bases agree with TRBD1. There are 15 residues in the CDR3. CDR1 is LNHDA and CDR2 is SQIVND in the germline V gene (reference sequence). V lost 6 bases to trimming and J lost 2 bases; unmatched junction nucleotides: 2. CDR3 amino acids: CASRTGGAGANVLTF. The CDR3 bases are TGTGCCAGTAGGACAGGGGGGGCTGGGGCCAACGTCCTGACTTTC.

The sample holds a few counts of this clonotype. The gene calls are TRBV7-3 and TRBJ2-5; D is uncertain. Trimming took off 5 bases at V and 2 bases at J, with 15 bases between the two ends. This CDR3 is 15 amino acids long. Germline V lookup: CDR1 SGHTA, CDR2 FQGTGA. The CDR3, as DNA: TGTGCCAGCAGCCCCCCCGGGTTCTCTCAAGAGACCCAGTACTTC. Encoded protein: CASSPPGFSQETQYF.

V gene TRBV7-9 combines with J gene TRBJ2-4; no firm D call. Trimming pared 4 bases from V and 0 bases from J, leaving 7 bases between. CDR3 size: 14 residues. The germline gives CDR1 SEHNR, CDR2 FQNEAQ (reference sequence). The CDR3, as DNA: TGTGCCAGCAGCTCAGGACGAGCCAAAAACATTCAGTACTTC. Translating it yields CASSSGRAKNIQYF.

This clonotype was seen a handful of times. The chain has TRBV7-2 and TRBJ2-1, with 8 bases matching TRBD2. Per germline, CDR1 SGHTA and CDR2 FQGNSA. Trimming at V came to 1 base and at J to 2 bases, leaving 4 bases not matched to a gene. The CDR3 totals 16 residues. CDR3 nucleotide sequence: TGTGCCAGCAGCTTAGGTAGCGGGGCAACCTACAATGAGCAGTTCTTC. This gives the protein CASSLGSGATYNEQFF. Based on the CDR3 plus reference TRBV7-2 and TRBJ2-1, the full variable domain is GAGVSQSPSNKVTEKGKDVELRCDPISGHTALYWYRQSLGQGLEFLIYFQGNSAPDKSGLPSDRFSAERTGGSVSTLTIQRTQQEDSAVYLCASSLGSGATYNEQFFGPGTRLTVL.

V gene TRBV5-1 combines with J gene TRBJ2-3; TRBD2 might be the D (6 bases). Germline lookup yields CDR1 SGHRS and CDR2 YFSETQ. The CDR3 has 19 residues. The V end lost 1 base, the J end lost 5 bases, and 26 bases lay between the germline ends. In nucleotides, the CDR3 is TGCGCCAGCAGCTTGTTCGCGGGGCTAGCCACAGCCCGCGTAGATACGCAGTATTTT. This gives the protein CASSLFAGLATARVDTQYF.

This clonotype appeared many times. The V gene is TRBV20-1, the J gene TRBJ2-1, with D perhaps TRBD1 or TRBD2 (5 bases each). The CDR3 length is 12 residues. Between the trimmed V and J ends, which lost 6 bases and 7 bases, there was a span of 13 bases. Germline CDR1 and CDR2: DFQATT and SNEGSKA (reference sequence). CDR3 coding DNA: TGCAGTGCAAACCGGGACCAAAATGAGCAGTTCTTC. This sequence encodes CSANRDQNEQFF.

CDR3 DNA: TGTGCTAGTGGTTCTCCAGGGACCGACGAGCAGTACTTC. Its translation is CASGSPGTDEQYF. The chain is built from TRBV12-5 and TRBJ2-5; D may match TRBD1 or TRBD2 (5 bases each). The end of the DNA is better explained by TRBJ2-7, so the J call may be wrong. Germline CDR1 LGHNT, CDR2 FRNRAP. CDR3 size: 13 residues.

J is TRBJ2-5 and V is TRBV7-9; 7 bases align to TRBD1. The junction had 6 bases not matched to a gene; V was cut back by 6 bases and J by 5 bases. The CDR3 consists of 13 residues. From germline, CDR1 is SEHNR and CDR2 FQNEAQ (reference sequence). The CDR3 DNA reads TGTGCCAGCAGTGACAGGGTGATCGAGACCCAGTACTTC. It translates to CASSDRVIETQYF.

This chain links TRBV7-2 with TRBJ2-7, with D possibly matching TRBD2 (6 bases). V shed 4 bases and J shed 6 bases, with 19 bases lying between them. Germline V CDR1 and CDR2: SGHTA, FQGNSA. The CDR3 extends over 15 amino acids. CDR3 coding DNA: TGTGCCAGCAGCTCGGATAGCGGAGGTACCCTCGAGCAGTACTTC. It is translated as CASSSDSGGTLEQYF.

Only a few counts were recorded for this clonotype. This chain uses TRBV7-9 with TRBJ1-2, with D possibly being TRBD1 (6 bases). The CDR3 has 12 residues. V was trimmed by 5 bases and J by 7 bases, leaving 11 bases between them. Per the germline V gene, CDR1 is SEHNR and CDR2 is FQNEAQ (reference sequence). CDR3 sequence: CASSPDRFGYTF. The CDR3 DNA sequence: TGTGCCAGCAGCCCCGACAGGTTTGGCTACACCTTC.

The chain has TRBV3-1 and TRBJ2-2; D gene uncertain. Germline CDR1 is LGHDT and CDR2 is YNNKEL (reference sequence). The germline V and J ends were trimmed by 9 bases and 2 bases, with 13 bases remaining between them. The CDR3 sequence is 14 residues long. The CDR3 spells CASCPRVNTGELFF. As DNA, the CDR3 is TGTGCCAGTTGCCCAAGGGTTAACACCGGGGAGCTGTTTTTT.

The chain links TRBV2 to TRBJ1-1; D is undetermined. Germline V gene sequence: CDR1 SNHLY, CDR2 FYNNEI. The V and J ends lost 2 bases and 5 bases respectively, with 15 bases between them. CDR3 length: 15 amino acids. CDR3 sequence reads: CASSEQPGVGTEAFF. DNA of the CDR3: TGTGCCAGCAGTGAACAGCCCGGGGTAGGGACTGAAGCTTTCTTT.

Comments on this clonotype: A much more abundant neighbour one base away suggests this may be a read error. The chain combines TRBV4-2 with TRBJ2-4, with D possibly matching TRBD1 (6 bases). The CDR3 has 15 residues. Germline lookup yields CDR1 LGHNA and CDR2 YNFKEQ. Between the trimmed V and J ends, which lost 8 bases and 0 bases, there was a span of 14 bases. CDR3 region: CASGPDSLAKNIQYF. In DNA form, the CDR3 reads TGTGCCAGCGGCCCGGACAGTTTAGCCAAAAACATTCAGTACTTC.

This clonotype has only a few counts. The chain couples TRBV3-1 to TRBJ2-5; D unresolved. The CDR3 is 15 amino acids. The ends were cut back, 0 bases at V and 2 bases at J, with 10 bases in the middle. Germline assignment: CDR1 LGHDT and CDR2 YNNKEL (reference sequence). The CDR3 DNA is TGTGCCAGCAGCCAAGATGTGACGGAACAAGAGACCCAGTACTTC. This gives the protein CASSQDVTEQETQYF.

This clonotype was seen repeatedly, ten times or more. V is TRBV14 and J is TRBJ2-1; 7 bases agree with TRBD2. This CDR3 is 16 amino acids long. The germline CDR1 and CDR2 sequences are SGHDN and FVKESK. The junction had 10 bases not matched to a gene; V was cut back by 4 bases and J by 4 bases. Here the CDR3 reads CASSPLSAGEYNEQFF. CDR3 DNA: TGTGCCAGCAGCCCGCTAAGCGCGGGAGAGTACAATGAGCAGTTCTTC.

For this clonotype: One junction end disagrees with the germline gene, perhaps due to a read error. The rearrangement uses TRBV7-6 and TRBJ2-3; the D gene is possibly TRBD1 (6 bases). Germline CDR1 and CDR2: SGHVS and FNYEAQ. The CDR3 sequence is 14 residues long. CDR3 region: CASSGDTRTDTKYF. Written as DNA, the CDR3 is TGTGCCAGCAGCGGGGACACACGCACAGATACGAAGTATTTT.

The chain has TRBV4-1 and TRBJ2-2; D unresolved. CDR1 MGHRA and CDR2 YSYEKL come from the germline V gene. The CDR3 runs to 16 residues. The ends were cut back, 4 bases at V and 1 base at J, with 13 bases in the middle. CDR3 bases: TGCGCCAGCAGCCGGAATCTAGGCAGGAACACCGGGGAGCTGTTTTTT. It translates to CASSRNLGRNTGELFF.